This T cell receptor beta chain was obtained from a study of T-cell reconstitution after alpha-beta-depleted transplantation in children. This clonotype was recorded at least ten times. What it binds is unknown. Study outcomes and limitations: Where some patients showed high TCRbeta diversity at day 60, it came from recipient T cells and thymic progenitors that had survived. The origin of alpha-beta T cells about two months after transplant was reportedly several hundred expanded graft clones. Most T-cell counts and diversity one year after the transplant came from T cells that were newly produced.

Unique molecular identifiers were built into the TCRbeta library. TCRdb ran MiXCR on the PCR reads and lists one entry per CDR3 protein. This sample yields roughly 400,000 distinct CDR3 sequences, of which approximately 42% are seen a single time; roughly 27% belongs to the top ten. The J segment lost 1 base and the V segment lost 7 bases, leaving 11 bases of the junction unmatched. The CDR3 sequence is 15 residues long. Germline CDR1 is DFQATT and CDR2 is SNEGSKA (reference sequence). The chain uses TRBV20-1 and TRBJ2-3; 7 nucleotides line up with TRBD2. The clonotype comes from a girl aged 2-10 years with aplastic anemia, due to receive a stem cell transplant. The sample here was PBMCs, taken before TCRalphabeta/CD19-depleted stem cell transplant. This CDR3 reads CSVGGRQSGTDTQYF. The DNA for the CDR3 is TGCAGTGTGGGGGGGAGACAGAGCGGCACAGATACGCAGTATTTT.